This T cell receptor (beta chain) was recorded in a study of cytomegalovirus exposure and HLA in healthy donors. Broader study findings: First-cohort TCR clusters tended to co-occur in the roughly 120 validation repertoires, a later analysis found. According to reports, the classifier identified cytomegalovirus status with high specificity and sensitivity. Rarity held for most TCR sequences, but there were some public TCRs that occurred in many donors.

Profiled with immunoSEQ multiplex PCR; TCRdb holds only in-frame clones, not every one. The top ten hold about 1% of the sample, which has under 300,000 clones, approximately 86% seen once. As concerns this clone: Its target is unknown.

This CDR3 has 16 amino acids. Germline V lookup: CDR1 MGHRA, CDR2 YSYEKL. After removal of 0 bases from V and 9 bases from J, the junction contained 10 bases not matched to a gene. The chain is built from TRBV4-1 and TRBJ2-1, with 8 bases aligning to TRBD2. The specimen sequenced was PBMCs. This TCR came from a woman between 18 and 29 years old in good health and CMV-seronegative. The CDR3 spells CASSQDVMRGVSEQFF. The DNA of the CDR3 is TGCGCCAGCAGCCAAGATGTAATGCGGGGGGTCAGTGAGCAGTTCTTC.